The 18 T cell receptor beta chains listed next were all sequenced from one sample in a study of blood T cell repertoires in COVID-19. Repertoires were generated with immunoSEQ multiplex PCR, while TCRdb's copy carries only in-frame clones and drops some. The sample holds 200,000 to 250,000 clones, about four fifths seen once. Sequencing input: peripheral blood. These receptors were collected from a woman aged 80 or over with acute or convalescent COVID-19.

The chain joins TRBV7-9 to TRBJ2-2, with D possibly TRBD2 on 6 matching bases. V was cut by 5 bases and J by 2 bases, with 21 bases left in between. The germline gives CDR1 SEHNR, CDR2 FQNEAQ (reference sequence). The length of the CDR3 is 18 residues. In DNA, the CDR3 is TGTGCCAGCAGCCTCCGGGGGTCTGGGCAAATTAACACCGGGGAGCTGTTTTTT. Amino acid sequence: CASSLRGSGQINTGELFF.

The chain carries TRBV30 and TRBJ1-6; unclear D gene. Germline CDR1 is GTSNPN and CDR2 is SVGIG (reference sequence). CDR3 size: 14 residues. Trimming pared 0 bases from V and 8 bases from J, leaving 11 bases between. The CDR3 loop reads CAWSVQIGDSPLHF. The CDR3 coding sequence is TGTGCCTGGAGTGTACAGATCGGGGATTCACCCCTCCACTTT.

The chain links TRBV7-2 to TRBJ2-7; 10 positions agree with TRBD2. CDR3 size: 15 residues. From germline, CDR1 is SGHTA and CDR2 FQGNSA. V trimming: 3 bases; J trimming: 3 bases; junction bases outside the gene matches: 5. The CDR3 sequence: CASSFQRGGSYEQYF. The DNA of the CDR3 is TGTGCCAGCAGCTTTCAGCGGGGGGGCAGCTACGAGCAGTACTTC.

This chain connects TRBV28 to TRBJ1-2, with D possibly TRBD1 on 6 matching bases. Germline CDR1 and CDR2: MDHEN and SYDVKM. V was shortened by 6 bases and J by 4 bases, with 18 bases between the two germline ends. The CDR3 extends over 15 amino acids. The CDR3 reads CASSTGQPRSYGYTF. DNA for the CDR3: TGTGCCAGCAGCACCGGACAGCCCCGGAGCTATGGCTACACCTTC.

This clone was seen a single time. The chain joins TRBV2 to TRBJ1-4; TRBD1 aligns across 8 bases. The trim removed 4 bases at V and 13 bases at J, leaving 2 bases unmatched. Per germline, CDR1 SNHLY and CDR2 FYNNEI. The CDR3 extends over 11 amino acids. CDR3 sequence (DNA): TGTGCCAGCAGTGGGGACAGGCGACTGTTTTTT. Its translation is CASSGDRRLFF. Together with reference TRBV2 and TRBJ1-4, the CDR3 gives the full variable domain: EPEVTQTPSHQVTQMGQEVILRCVPISNHLYFYWYRQILGQKVEFLVSFYNNEISEKSEIFDDQFSVERPDGSNFTLKIRSTKLEDSAMYFCASSGDRRLFFGSGTQLSVL.

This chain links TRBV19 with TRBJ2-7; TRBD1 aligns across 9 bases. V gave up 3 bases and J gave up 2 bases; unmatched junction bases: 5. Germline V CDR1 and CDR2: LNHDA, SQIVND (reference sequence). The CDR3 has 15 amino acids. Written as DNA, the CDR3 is TGTGCCAGTAGTATTCTGACAGGGGGAACCTACGAGCAGTACTTC. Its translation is CASSILTGGTYEQYF.

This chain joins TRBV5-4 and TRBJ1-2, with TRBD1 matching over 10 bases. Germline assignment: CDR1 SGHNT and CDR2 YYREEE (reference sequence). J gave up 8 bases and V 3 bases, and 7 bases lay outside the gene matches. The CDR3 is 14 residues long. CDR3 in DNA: TGTGCCAGCAGCTCCCTGGACAGGGGGTGGGGCTACACCTTC. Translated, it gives CASSSLDRGWGYTF.

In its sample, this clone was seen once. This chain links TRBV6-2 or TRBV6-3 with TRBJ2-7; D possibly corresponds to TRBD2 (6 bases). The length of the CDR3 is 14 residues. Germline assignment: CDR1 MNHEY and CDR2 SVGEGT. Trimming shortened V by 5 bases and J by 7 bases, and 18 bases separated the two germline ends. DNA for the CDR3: TGTGCCAGCAGTCCCGGACGGGGACTTTTGGAGCAGTACTTC. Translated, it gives CASSPGRGLLEQYF.

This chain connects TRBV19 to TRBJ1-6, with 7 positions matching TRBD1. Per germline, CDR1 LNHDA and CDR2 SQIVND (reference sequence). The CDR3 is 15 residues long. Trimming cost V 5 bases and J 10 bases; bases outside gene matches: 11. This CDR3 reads CASSARQGVESPLHF. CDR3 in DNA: TGTGCCAGTAGTGCTAGACAGGGTGTCGAATCACCCCTCCACTTT.

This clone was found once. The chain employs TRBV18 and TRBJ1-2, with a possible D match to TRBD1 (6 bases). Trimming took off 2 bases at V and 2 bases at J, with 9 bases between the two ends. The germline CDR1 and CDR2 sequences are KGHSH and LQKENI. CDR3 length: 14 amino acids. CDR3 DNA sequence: TGTGCCAGCTCACCAGGGACACAGAACTATGGCTACACCTTC. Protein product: CASSPGTQNYGYTF.

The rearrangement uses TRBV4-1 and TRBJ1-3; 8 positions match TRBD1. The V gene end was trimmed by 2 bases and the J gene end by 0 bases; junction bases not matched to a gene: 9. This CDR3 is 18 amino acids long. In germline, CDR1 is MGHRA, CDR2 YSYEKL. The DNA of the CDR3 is TGCGCCAGCAGCCAAAGGGAGGGACAGGCAAGCTCTGGAAACACCATATATTTT. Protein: CASSQREGQASSGNTIYF.

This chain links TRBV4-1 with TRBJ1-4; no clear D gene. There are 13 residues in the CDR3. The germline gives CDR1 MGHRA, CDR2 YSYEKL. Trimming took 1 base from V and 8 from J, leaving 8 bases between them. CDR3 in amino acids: CASSQVTGEKLFF. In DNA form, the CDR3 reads TGCGCCAGCAGCCAAGTGACTGGGGAAAAACTGTTTTTT.

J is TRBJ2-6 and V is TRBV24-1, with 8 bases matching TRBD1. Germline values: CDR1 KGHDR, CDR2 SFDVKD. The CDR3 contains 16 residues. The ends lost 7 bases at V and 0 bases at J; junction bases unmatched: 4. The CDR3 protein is CATRATGGSGANVLTF. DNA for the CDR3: TGTGCCACCAGGGCCACAGGGGGCTCTGGGGCCAACGTCCTGACTTTC.

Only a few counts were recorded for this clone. The DNA of the CDR3 is TGTGCCAGCACACCGGGGGATACGCAGTATTTT. Protein product: CASTPGDTQYF. The V and J genes are TRBV9 and TRBJ2-3; D possibly corresponds to TRBD2 (5 bases). Trimming stripped 6 bases from V and 6 bases from J, with 8 bases between. This CDR3 spans 11 amino acids. Per germline, CDR1 SGDLS and CDR2 YYNGEE. Variable domain in full (rest from reference TRBV9 and TRBJ2-3): DSGVTQTPKHLITATGQRVTLRCSPRSGDLSVYWYQQSLDQGLQFLIQYYNGEERAKGNILERFSAQQFPDLHSELNLSSLELGDSALYFCASTPGDTQYFGPGTRLTVL.

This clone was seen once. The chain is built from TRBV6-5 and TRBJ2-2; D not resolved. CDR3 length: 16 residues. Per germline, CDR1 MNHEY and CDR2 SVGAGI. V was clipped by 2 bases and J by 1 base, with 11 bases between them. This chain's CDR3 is CASSYRSGWNTGELFF. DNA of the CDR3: TGTGCCAGCAGTTACCGTTCTGGCTGGAACACCGGGGAGCTGTTTTTT.

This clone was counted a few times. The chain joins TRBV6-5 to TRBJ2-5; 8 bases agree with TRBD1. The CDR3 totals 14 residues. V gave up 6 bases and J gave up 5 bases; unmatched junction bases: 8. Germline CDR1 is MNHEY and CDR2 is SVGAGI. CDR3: CASSNRQGWETQYF. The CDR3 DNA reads TGTGCCAGCAGCAATCGACAGGGGTGGGAGACCCAGTACTTC.

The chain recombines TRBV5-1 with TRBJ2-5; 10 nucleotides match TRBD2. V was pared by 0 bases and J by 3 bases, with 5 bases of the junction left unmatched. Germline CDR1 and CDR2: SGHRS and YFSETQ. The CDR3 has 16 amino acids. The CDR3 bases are TGCGCCAGCAGCTTGGATCTAGCGGGGGCAGAAGAGACCCAGTACTTC. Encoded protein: CASSLDLAGAEETQYF.

CDR3 in amino acids: CAISAQGVISGANVLTF. CDR3 DNA: TGTGCCATCAGCGCACAGGGGGTAATCTCTGGGGCCAACGTCCTGACTTTC. This chain connects TRBV10-3 to TRBJ2-6; 8 positions agree with TRBD1. CDR3 length: 17 residues. Germline CDR1 and CDR2: ENHRY and SYGVKD. Trimming at V came to 6 bases and at J to 0 bases, leaving 7 bases not matched to a gene.